This T cell receptor (beta chain) was sequenced in a study of cytomegalovirus exposure and HLA in healthy donors. The PCR contained 60 Vbeta and 13 Jbeta primers. Data came from immunoSEQ multiplex PCR; TCRdb stores just in-frame clones and leaves some out. The sample carries 85,000 to 130,000 clones, approximately 80% recorded once. The ends were cut back, 3 bases at V and 2 bases at J, with 14 bases in the middle. This CDR3 region has 16 residues. Germline loops: CDR1 LNHDA, CDR2 SQIVND (reference sequence). The chain couples TRBV19 to TRBJ1-5, with D possibly matching TRBD1 (6 bases). The sequenced sample consisted of PBMCs. This TCR derives from a woman between 18 and 29 years old in good health and CMV-seropositive. The DNA of the CDR3 is TGTGCCAGTAGTATTACAGGGTACGGAGGCAATCAGCCCCAGCATTTT. This codes for CASSITGYGGNQPQHF. Together with reference TRBV19 and TRBJ1-5, the CDR3 gives the full variable domain: DGGITQSPKYLFRKEGQNVTLSCEQNLNHDAMYWYRQDPGQGLRLIYYSQIVNDFQKGDIAEGYSVSREKKESFPLTVTSAQKNPTAFYLCASSITGYGGNQPQHFGDGTRLSIL.